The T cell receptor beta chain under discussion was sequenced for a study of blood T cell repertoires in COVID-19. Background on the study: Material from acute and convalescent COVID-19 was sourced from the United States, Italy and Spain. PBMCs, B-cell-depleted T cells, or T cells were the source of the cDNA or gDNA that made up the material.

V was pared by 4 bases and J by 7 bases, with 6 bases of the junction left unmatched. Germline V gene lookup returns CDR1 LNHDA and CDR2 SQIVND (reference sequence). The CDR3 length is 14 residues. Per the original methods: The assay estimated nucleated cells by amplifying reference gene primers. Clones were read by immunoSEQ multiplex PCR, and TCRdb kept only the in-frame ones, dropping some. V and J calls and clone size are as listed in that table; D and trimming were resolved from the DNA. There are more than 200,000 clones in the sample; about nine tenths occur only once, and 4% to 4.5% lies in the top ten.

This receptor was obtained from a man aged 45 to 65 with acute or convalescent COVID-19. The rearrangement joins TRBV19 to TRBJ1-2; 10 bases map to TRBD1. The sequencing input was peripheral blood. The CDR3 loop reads CASSTLGQGIGYTF. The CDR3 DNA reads TGTGCCAGTAGTACCTTGGGACAGGGGATTGGCTACACCTTC.